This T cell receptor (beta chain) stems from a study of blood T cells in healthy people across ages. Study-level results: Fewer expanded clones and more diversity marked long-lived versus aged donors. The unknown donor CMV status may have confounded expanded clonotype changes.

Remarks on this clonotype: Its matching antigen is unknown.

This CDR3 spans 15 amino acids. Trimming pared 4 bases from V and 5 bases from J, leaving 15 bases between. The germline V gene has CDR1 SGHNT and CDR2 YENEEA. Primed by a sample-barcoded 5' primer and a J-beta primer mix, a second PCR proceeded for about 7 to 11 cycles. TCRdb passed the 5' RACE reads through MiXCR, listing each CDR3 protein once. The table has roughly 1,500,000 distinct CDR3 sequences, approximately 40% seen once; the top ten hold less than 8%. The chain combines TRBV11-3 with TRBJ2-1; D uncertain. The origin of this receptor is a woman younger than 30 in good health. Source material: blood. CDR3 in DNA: TGTGCCAGCAGCTCGAGGTCTAGTGGCGACAATGAGCAGTTCTTC. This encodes CASSSRSSGDNEQFF. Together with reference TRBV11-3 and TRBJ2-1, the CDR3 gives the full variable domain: EAGVVQSPRYKIIEKKQPVAFWCNPISGHNTLYWYLQNLGQGPELLIRYENEEAVDDSQLPKDRFSAERLKGVDSTLKIQPAELGDSAVYLCASSSRSSGDNEQFFGPGTRLTVL.